The sequence of this TCR beta chain was determined in a study of cytomegalovirus exposure and HLA in healthy donors. CDR1 and CDR2 from the germline V gene are LGHNA and YNFKEQ. This CDR3 contains 17 residues. J gave up 6 bases and V 1 base, and 7 bases lay outside the gene matches. A remark on this clone: Its antigen is unidentified.

General study findings and limits: Near-uniform donor sequencing depth was presumed by presence/absence analyses. Analysis performed later showed TCR beta chains linked to HLA being more clonally expanded than equally common others.

Primers: 60 Vbeta forward and 13 Jbeta reverse. TCRdb's table, derived via immunoSEQ multiplex PCR, lists solely in-frame clones and lacks some. Of under 200,000 clones listed, around two thirds are singletons. The rearrangement links TRBV4-2 to TRBJ2-3; the match to TRBD2 covers 13 bases. The clonotype originates from a man aged 45-60 years in good health and CMV-seronegative. The sequenced material came from PBMCs. DNA for the CDR3: TGTGCCAGCAGCCAAGCCCCGGGGACTAGCGGGGTGGATACGCAGTATTTT. Translating it yields CASSQAPGTSGVDTQYF.